The T cell receptor beta chain under discussion was sequenced for a study of blood T cell repertoires in COVID-19. Study overall: Sample material is recorded as cDNA or gDNA derived from T cells, B-cell-depleted T cells, or PBMCs.

Assay: immunoSEQ multiplex PCR; the TCRdb copy retains only in-frame clones and omits some. The data show roughly 480,000 clones, about 91% seen once. The CDR3 loop spans 17 amino acids. Trimming at V came to 1 base and at J to 10 bases, leaving 18 bases not matched to a gene. Germline lookup yields CDR1 SEHNR and CDR2 FQNEAQ (reference sequence). The count of this clone is one. This chain joins TRBV7-9 and TRBJ1-1, with 7 positions matching TRBD1. The origin of this receptor is a man between 18 and 29 years old with COVID-19, enrolled during active disease. The sequencing input was peripheral blood. CDR3 amino acids: CASSLVPPKTGKFAAFF. The CDR3 nucleotides read TGTGCCAGCAGCTTAGTCCCACCTAAGACAGGGAAATTCGCAGCTTTCTTT.